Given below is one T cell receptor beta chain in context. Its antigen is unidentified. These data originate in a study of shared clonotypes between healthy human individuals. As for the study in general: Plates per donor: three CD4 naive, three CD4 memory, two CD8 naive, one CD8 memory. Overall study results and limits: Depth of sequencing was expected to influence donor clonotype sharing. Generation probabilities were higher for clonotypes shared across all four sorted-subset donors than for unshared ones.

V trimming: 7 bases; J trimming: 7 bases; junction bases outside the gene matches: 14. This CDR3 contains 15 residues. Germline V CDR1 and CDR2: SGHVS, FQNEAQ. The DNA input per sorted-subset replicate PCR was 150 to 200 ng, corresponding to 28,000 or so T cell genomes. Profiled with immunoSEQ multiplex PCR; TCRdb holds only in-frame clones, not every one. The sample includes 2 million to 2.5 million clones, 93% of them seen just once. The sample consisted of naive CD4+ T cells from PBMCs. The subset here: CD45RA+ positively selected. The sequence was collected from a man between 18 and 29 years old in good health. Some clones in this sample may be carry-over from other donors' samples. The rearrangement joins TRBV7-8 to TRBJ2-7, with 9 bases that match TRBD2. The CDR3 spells CASTRARGRAGEQYF. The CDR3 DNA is TGTGCCAGCACCAGAGCGCGCGGGAGGGCCGGGGAGCAGTACTTC.